Listed below are T cell receptor beta chains from one sample, sequenced in a study of cytotoxic CD8 clonotypes in ibrutinib-treated CLL. Sequencing used immunoSEQ multiplex PCR; TCRdb keeps in-frame clones, though not all of them. The sample yields around 310,000 clones, roughly 80% seen once. The sequences come from PBMCs, collected before ibrutinib treatment. These receptors originate from a human donor with chronic lymphocytic leukemia. CDR3s include the opening cysteine and the closing phenylalanine or tryptophan.

v_gene: TRBV7-2; j_gene: TRBJ2-1; CDR3aa: CASSRIPTGTSGSNEQFF
v_gene: TRBV19; j_gene: TRBJ1-2; CDR3aa: CASSMGQGYGYTF
v_gene: TRBV5-1; j_gene: TRBJ2-7; CDR3aa: CASSFRPGLGTYEQYF
v_gene: TRBV27; j_gene: TRBJ1-1; CDR3aa: CASSLRRRNTEAFF
v_gene: TRBV15; j_gene: TRBJ1-2; CDR3aa: CATSGGMIYGYTF
v_gene: TRBV9; j_gene: TRBJ2-1; CDR3aa: CASSGRLAGGYNEQFF
v_gene: TRBV30; j_gene: TRBJ2-5; CDR3aa: CAWSVVGGETQYF
v_gene: TRBV9; j_gene: TRBJ2-1; CDR3aa: CASSVEDYPYNEQFF
v_gene: TRBV30; j_gene: TRBJ2-3; CDR3aa: CAWSGLAGVDTQYF
v_gene: TRBV2; j_gene: TRBJ1-2; CDR3aa: CASSRPRGLYGYTF
v_gene: TRBV14; j_gene: TRBJ2-1; CDR3aa: CASSQVVTSGPYNEQFF
v_gene: TRBV6-5; j_gene: TRBJ1-3; CDR3aa: CASSYTHEPAGNTIYF
v_gene: TRBV11-2; j_gene: TRBJ1-3; CDR3aa: CASVRLWGPGNTIYF
v_gene: TRBV9; j_gene: TRBJ1-1; CDR3aa: CASSVTGSGVTEAFF
v_gene: TRBV10-1; j_gene: TRBJ2-1; CDR3aa: CASSHIAGVPGVIRDNEQFF
v_gene: TRBV5-4; j_gene: TRBJ2-1; CDR3aa: CASRKTGTSGIVEQFF
v_gene: TRBV10-1; j_gene: TRBJ2-1; CDR3aa: CANGLASYNEQFF
v_gene: TRBV27; j_gene: TRBJ1-5; CDR3aa: CASSSLYSNQPQHF
v_gene: TRBV6-1; j_gene: TRBJ2-7; CDR3aa: CASSESLHEQYF
v_gene: TRBV28; j_gene: TRBJ2-5; CDR3aa: CASSLAPFQQTQYF
v_gene: TRBV6-5; j_gene: TRBJ2-7; CDR3aa: CASRPVKLYEQYF
v_gene: TRBV7-7; j_gene: TRBJ2-2; CDR3aa: CASSLDLDRVNTGELFF
v_gene: TRBV7-8; j_gene: TRBJ1-5; CDR3aa: CASSLALGLGNQPQHF
v_gene: TRBV6-1; j_gene: TRBJ1-1; CDR3aa: CASSVGTNMNTEAFF
v_gene: TRBV9; j_gene: TRBJ2-2; CDR3aa: CASSVAPDSGSVTGELFF
v_gene: TRBV11-2; j_gene: TRBJ2-2; CDR3aa: CASSSRTGANTGELFF
v_gene: TRBV27; j_gene: TRBJ1-5; CDR3aa: CAPGGVSQPQHF
v_gene: TRBV28; j_gene: TRBJ1-1; CDR3aa: CASSLFGTGGTEAFF
v_gene: TRBV4-3; j_gene: TRBJ2-5; CDR3aa: CASSQEPGVIGQETQYF
v_gene: TRBV28; j_gene: TRBJ1-5; CDR3aa: CASSLGPLGTNQPQHF
v_gene: TRBV4-1; j_gene: TRBJ2-7; CDR3aa: CASSQGRQNSYEQYF
v_gene: TRBV20-1; j_gene: TRBJ2-7; CDR3aa: CSAPVTYEQYF
v_gene: TRBV7-2; j_gene: TRBJ1-5; CDR3aa: CASSLGSMGPQHF
v_gene: TRBV11-3; j_gene: TRBJ2-1; CDR3aa: CASSLKSGYEQFF
v_gene: TRBV5-1; j_gene: TRBJ2-1; CDR3aa: CASSGVNEQFF
v_gene: TRBV18; j_gene: TRBJ1-5; CDR3aa: CASSAGRGSNQPQHF
v_gene: TRBV5-1; j_gene: TRBJ1-3; CDR3aa: CASSLTGYGNTIYF
v_gene: TRBV5-5; j_gene: TRBJ1-1; CDR3aa: CASSPYSSGLNTEAFF
v_gene: TRBV30; j_gene: TRBJ2-1; CDR3aa: CAWSRRGIADEQFF
v_gene: TRBV13; j_gene: TRBJ2-1; CDR3aa: CASSFTGRHNEQFF
v_gene: TRBV25-1; j_gene: TRBJ2-7; CDR3aa: CASSESQGTPYEQYF
v_gene: TRBV14; j_gene: TRBJ2-5; CDR3aa: CASSPQRQETQYF
v_gene: TRBV15; j_gene: TRBJ2-1; CDR3aa: CATSRDLGGNNEQFF
v_gene: TRBV21-1; j_gene: TRBJ2-3; CDR3aa: CASSKASPGGLTDTQYF
v_gene: TRBV21-1; j_gene: TRBJ1-2; CDR3aa: CASCSGTGGCNYGYTF
v_gene: TRBV27; j_gene: TRBJ2-5; CDR3aa: CASSLSMRGETQYF
v_gene: TRBV27; j_gene: TRBJ1-1; CDR3aa: CASSLSPRNTEAFF